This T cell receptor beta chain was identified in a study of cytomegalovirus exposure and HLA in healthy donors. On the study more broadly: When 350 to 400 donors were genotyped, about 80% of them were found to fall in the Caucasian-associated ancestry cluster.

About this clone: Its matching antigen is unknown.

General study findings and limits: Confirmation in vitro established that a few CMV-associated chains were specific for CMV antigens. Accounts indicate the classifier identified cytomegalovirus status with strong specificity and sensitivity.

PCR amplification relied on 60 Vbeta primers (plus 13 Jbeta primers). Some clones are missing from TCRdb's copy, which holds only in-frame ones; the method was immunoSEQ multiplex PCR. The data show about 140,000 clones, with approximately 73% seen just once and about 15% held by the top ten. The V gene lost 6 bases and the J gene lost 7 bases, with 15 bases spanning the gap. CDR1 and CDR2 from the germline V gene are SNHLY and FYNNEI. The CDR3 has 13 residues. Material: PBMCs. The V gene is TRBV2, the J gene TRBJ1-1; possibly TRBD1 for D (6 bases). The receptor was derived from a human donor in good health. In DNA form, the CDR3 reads TGTGCCAGCAGATTCTGGGGGGGCTATGAAGCTTTCTTT. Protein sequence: CASRFWGGYEAFF.